This T cell receptor (beta chain) was documented in a study of siplizumab effects on memory and regulatory T cells. As concerns this clone: Its antigen is still unknown.

TCRdb's copy holds only in-frame clones and misses some; the assay was immunoSEQ multiplex PCR. The table lists roughly 64,000 clones, around 96% of them singletons. Findings and limits, study-wide: Whether proliferating Tregs in siplizumab cultures suppress was not functionally confirmed. An assignable naive or memory phenotype was lacking in roughly 80-97% of proliferating CD4+ or CD8+ clones. Alloreactive sequences that could be traced to unstimulated CD4+ memory cells showed a significant reduction under siplizumab. Of the alloreactive clones, only a minor fraction mapped to unstimulated subsets.

This CDR3 has 13 amino acids. The germline V and J ends were trimmed by 8 bases and 2 bases, with 11 bases remaining between them. Germline CDR1 MDHEN, CDR2 SYDVKM. The origin of this receptor is a human donor in good health. This chain links TRBV28 with TRBJ2-3, with no clear D. The sample was naive CD8+ T cells sorted from blood. In DNA form, the CDR3 reads TGTGCCAGCGTAAGAACTCCCACAGATACGCAGTATTTT. Its translation: CASVRTPTDTQYF.